This T cell receptor beta chain was sequenced for a study of cytomegalovirus exposure and HLA in healthy donors. Study-level findings and limits: In vitro, a few CMV-associated chains proved specific for CMV antigens. Available immune exposure information was restricted to CMV serostatus only. A cluster of highly shared sequence variants was likely a sequencing artifact.

V lost 5 bases to trimming and J lost 2 bases; unmatched junction nucleotides: 8. CDR1 and CDR2 (germline): GTSNPN, SVGIG (reference sequence). The CDR3 contains 14 residues. 60 Vbeta and 13 Jbeta primers were used in PCR. The data were produced by immunoSEQ multiplex PCR, yet TCRdb's version contains in-frame clones alone and is incomplete. The data contain approximately 140,000 clones, around 78% of them singletons. Worth noting for this clone: As yet, its antigen is unknown.

The rearrangement uses TRBV30 and TRBJ1-1; 7 positions agree with TRBD1. The sequence was obtained from a woman aged 45-59 years in good health and CMV-seronegative. What was sequenced was PBMCs. The CDR3 protein is CAWEPGGLNTEAFF. CDR3 sequence (DNA): TGTGCCTGGGAGCCAGGGGGTCTAAACACTGAAGCTTTCTTT. Complete variable domain (other parts from reference TRBV30 and TRBJ1-1): SQTIHQWPATLVQPVGSPLSLECTVEGTSNPNLYWYRQAAGRGLQLLFYSVGIGQISSEVPQNLSASRPQDRQFILSSKKLLLSDSGFYLCAWEPGGLNTEAFFGQGTRLTVV.